This paragraph reports one TCR beta chain. Its target is unknown. This record belongs to a study of CXCR3-negative and CXCR3-positive naive CD8 T cells. CD8+ T cell subsets were each sorted in triplicate, 300,000 cells apiece. Cells that were CD45RO-CCR7+CD27+CD95- constituted naive CD8+ T cells. Libraries of TRB cDNA were made by 5' RACE and carried UMIs. TCRdb processed the 5' RACE reads again and assigns one entry to each CDR3 protein, with no DNA. Its clone listing holds under 85,000 distinct CDR3 sequences. Study observations and caveats: The study found comparably high diversity in both naive subsets and much lower diversity in memory CD8+ cells. Researchers report that CXCR3-positive naive cells carry more hydrophobic TRB CDR3s than CXCR3-negative naive cells. Naive subsets expressed similar surface CD5; TRB CDR3 features served to infer TCR strength.

Germline values: CDR1 SGHTA, CDR2 FQGTGA. CDR3 length equals 15 residues. This chain connects TRBV7-3 to TRBJ2-7; TCRdb names TRBD2, which stays unverified in the absence of DNA. The sequence was obtained from a human donor in good health. Some clones in this sample may be carry-over from other donors' samples. What was sequenced was naive CXCR3+ CD8+ T cells from blood. Subset specified: CD45RO-CCR7+CD27+CD95- naive CD8+ T cells expressing CXCR3 (TNR3+). The CDR3 loop is CASSSGLAGGDEQYF.